A selection of T cell receptor beta chains follows, all from one sample in a study of T cells in localized non-small cell lung cancer. Libraries were prepared by immunoSEQ multiplex PCR; TCRdb keeps only in-frame clonotypes and omits some of them. The sample includes about 19,000 clones, about nine tenths of them seen just once. Sequencing used peripheral blood, obtained before any cancer treatment. All receptors derive from a male donor aged 60 or over with stage I squamous cell lung carcinoma. The CDR3 runs from the conserved cysteine through the conserved F or W. The D gene is left open where the match is weak. A clone size is listed for some rows: how often the clone was seen (once, few, many), or a class if it is expanded.

clone size: NA; J gene: TRBJ2-1; D gene: NA; V gene: TRBV9; CDR3 DNA: TGTGCCAGCAGCGTATCCAGCGGGTCCTACAATGAGCAGTTCTTC; CDR3 protein: CASSVSSGSYNEQFF
clone size: NA; J gene: TRBJ1-2; D gene: TRBD1; V gene: TRBV5-6; CDR3 DNA: TGTGCCAGCAGCTGGGGCGGACAGGAGCCGTTTGGCTACACCTTC; CDR3 protein: CASSWGGQEPFGYTF
clone size: NA; J gene: TRBJ2-3; D gene: NA; V gene: TRBV4-3; CDR3 DNA: TGCGCCAGCAGCCAAGAAGGGCGGCGTGCGCAGTATTTT; CDR3 protein: CASSQEGRRAQYF
clone size: NA; J gene: TRBJ2-1; D gene: NA; V gene: TRBV6-5; CDR3 DNA: TGTGCCAGCCGACTGTACAATGAGCAGTTCTTC; CDR3 protein: CASRLYNEQFF
clone size: once; J gene: TRBJ2-5; D gene: NA; V gene: TRBV19; CDR3 DNA: TGTGCCAGTAGGGGGGCTTCCTGGGAGACCCAGTACTTC; CDR3 protein: CASRGASWETQYF
clone size: NA; J gene: TRBJ2-1; D gene: TRBD1; V gene: TRBV6-5; CDR3 DNA: TGTGCCAGCAGTTACTCAGGGACAGTCCTCTACAATGAGCAGTTCTTC; CDR3 protein: CASSYSGTVLYNEQFF
clone size: NA; J gene: TRBJ2-4; D gene: TRBD1; V gene: TRBV27; CDR3 DNA: TGTGCCAGCAGTTTATGGTATGGGACAGAGGTTCCGTTAGCCAAAAACATTCAGTACTTC; CDR3 protein: CASSLWYGTEVPLAKNIQYF
clone size: NA; J gene: TRBJ2-3; D gene: TRBD2; V gene: TRBV15; CDR3 DNA: TGTGCCACCAGCAGCCGCGGGAGTGGCGCAGATACGCAGTATTTT; CDR3 protein: CATSSRGSGADTQYF
clone size: NA; J gene: TRBJ2-6; D gene: TRBD2; V gene: TRBV7-3; CDR3 DNA: TGTGCCAGCAGCCCCCGGGGGGGGGTGGCCAACGTCCTGACTTTC; CDR3 protein: CASSPRGGVANVLTF
clone size: NA; J gene: TRBJ2-7; D gene: TRBD1; V gene: TRBV5-6; CDR3 DNA: TGTGCCAGCAGCCTGGACAGGGGTCCCTACGAGCAGTACTTC; CDR3 protein: CASSLDRGPYEQYF
clone size: few; J gene: TRBJ2-6; D gene: NA; V gene: TRBV5-1; CDR3 DNA: TGCGCCAGCAGCTTCAACCCCGGGGCCAACGTCCTGACTTTC; CDR3 protein: CASSFNPGANVLTF
clone size: NA; J gene: TRBJ2-2; D gene: NA; V gene: TRBV27; CDR3 DNA: TGTGCCAGCAGTTTATTCGGGGGAGTAGGTACCGGGGAGCTGTTTTTT; CDR3 protein: CASSLFGGVGTGELFF
clone size: NA; J gene: TRBJ1-4; D gene: NA; V gene: TRBV18; CDR3 DNA: TGTGCCAGCCGGCAGGACGCTGCAATTAATGAAAAACTGTTTTTT; CDR3 protein: CASRQDAAINEKLFF
clone size: NA; J gene: TRBJ2-7; D gene: NA; V gene: TRBV7-9; CDR3 DNA: TGTGCCAGCAGCTTTAACCCTTTAAAGGGGGAGGGGTACGAGCAGTACTTC; CDR3 protein: CASSFNPLKGEGYEQYF
clone size: NA; J gene: TRBJ2-7; D gene: NA; V gene: TRBV6-5; CDR3 DNA: TGTGCCAGCGCCGGCCGGGGACGCGAGGAGAGCTTC; CDR3 protein: CASAGRGREESF
clone size: NA; J gene: TRBJ2-7; D gene: TRBD2; V gene: TRBV7-2; CDR3 DNA: TGTGCCAGCAGCCGCGGTCTAGCGGGGCCCTCCTACGAGCAGTACTTC; CDR3 protein: CASSRGLAGPSYEQYF
clone size: NA; J gene: TRBJ2-3; D gene: NA; V gene: TRBV6-4; CDR3 DNA: TGTGCCAGCAGTGACTCGGGGCGGGCAGATACGCAGTATTTT; CDR3 protein: CASSDSGRADTQYF
clone size: NA; J gene: TRBJ2-1; D gene: NA; V gene: TRBV10-2; CDR3 DNA: TGCGCCAGCAGTGAGTTTGGAGGCAATGAGCAGTTCTTC; CDR3 protein: CASSEFGGNEQFF
clone size: once; J gene: TRBJ1-3; D gene: NA; V gene: TRBV14; CDR3 DNA: TGTGCCAGCAGCCAGTCCGGAAACACCATATATTTT; CDR3 protein: CASSQSGNTIYF
clone size: NA; J gene: TRBJ2-5; D gene: NA; V gene: TRBV7-2; CDR3 DNA: TGTGCCAGCAGCTCCTATCGGGAAGCCGGAGAGACCCAGTACTTC; CDR3 protein: CASSSYREAGETQYF
clone size: NA; J gene: TRBJ1-2; D gene: TRBD1; V gene: TRBV5-1; CDR3 DNA: TGCGCCAGCAGCGAAGGGGGCGCCGGGAACTATGGCTACACCTTC; CDR3 protein: CASSEGGAGNYGYTF
clone size: NA; J gene: TRBJ1-2; D gene: NA; V gene: TRBV30; CDR3 DNA: TGTGCCTGGAGTCCCCCCGTACAGGATGGCTACACCTTC; CDR3 protein: CAWSPPVQDGYTF
clone size: NA; J gene: TRBJ1-2; D gene: NA; V gene: TRBV7-2; CDR3 DNA: TGTGCCAGCAGCGCCCTCGGAGGCGGTTCCTATGGCTACACCTTC; CDR3 protein: CASSALGGGSYGYTF
clone size: NA; J gene: TRBJ2-2; D gene: NA; V gene: TRBV18; CDR3 DNA: TGTGCCAGCTCCCCGACCGACACTACGGTGAACACCGGGGAGCTGTTTTTT; CDR3 protein: CASSPTDTTVNTGELFF
clone size: NA; J gene: TRBJ2-5; D gene: NA; V gene: TRBV29-1; CDR3 DNA: TGCAGCGTTGAAGGCTTGGCGGAGACCCAGTACTTC; CDR3 protein: CSVEGLAETQYF
clone size: NA; J gene: TRBJ2-1; D gene: TRBD1; V gene: TRBV2; CDR3 DNA: TGTGCCAGCAGTGCTGACAGGGGAAGGATGAGTATGCAGTTCTTC; CDR3 protein: CASSADRGRMSMQFF
clone size: NA; J gene: TRBJ2-3; D gene: NA; V gene: TRBV6-1; CDR3 DNA: TGTGCCAGCAGGGAAGTCGGCCGGGGGATCCCAGATACGCAGTATTTT; CDR3 protein: CASREVGRGIPDTQYF
clone size: NA; J gene: TRBJ2-3; D gene: NA; V gene: TRBV28; CDR3 DNA: TGTGCCAGCAGTTTATCGGGGGCAGATACGCAGTATTTT; CDR3 protein: CASSLSGADTQYF
clone size: NA; J gene: TRBJ2-5; D gene: TRBD2; V gene: TRBV6-4; CDR3 DNA: TGTGCCAGCGGGGAGGGGTCCGAAGAGACCCAGTACTTC; CDR3 protein: CASGEGSEETQYF
clone size: once; J gene: TRBJ2-1; D gene: NA; V gene: TRBV7-9; CDR3 DNA: TGTGCCAGCAGACCCGGACTTGAGACCTACAATGAGCAGTTCTTC; CDR3 protein: CASRPGLETYNEQFF